This T cell receptor beta chain was documented in a study of cytomegalovirus exposure and HLA in healthy donors. Germline V gives CDR1 MNHNS, CDR2 SASEGT. The V end lost 1 base, the J end lost 3 bases, and 15 bases lay between the germline ends. The CDR3 is 16 residues long. Primers: 60 Vbeta forward and 13 Jbeta reverse. Profiling relied on immunoSEQ multiplex PCR, and the TCRdb table lists in-frame clones only, not all of them. Of about 120,000 clones in the sample, roughly two thirds were seen once. Broader study findings: High sensitivity and specificity were reportedly achieved when the classifier diagnosed cytomegalovirus status. In an earlier analysis, most TCR beta V segments were productive about 87% or about 30% of the time.

This clone has more than one count but fewer than ten. As yet, its antigen is unknown. The clonotype was recovered from a man aged 25 to 40 in good health and CMV-seropositive. The genes are TRBV6-1 and TRBJ1-1; D not resolved. Sequencing was performed on PBMCs. CDR3 coding DNA: TGTGCCAGCAGTGAAGGGGAGGGAGGTGGGCACACTGAAGCTTTCTTT. Amino acid sequence: CASSEGEGGGHTEAFF.